This TCR beta chain was captured by sequencing in a study of beta chain features in type 1 diabetes. The length of the CDR3 is 14 residues. Trimming removed 6 bases from V and 1 base from J; junction bases left unmatched: 5. Germline CDR1 ENHRY, CDR2 SYGVKD. This clone was found a few times. Reverse transcription of all isolated RNA meant that expressed TCRB transcripts were sequenced. TCRdb's copy holds only in-frame clones and misses some; the assay was immunoSEQ multiplex PCR. This table has over 500,000 clones, less than 20% appearing once. The TCR comes from a man younger than 35 in good health. Input material: naive CD4+ T cells from blood. The chain uses TRBV10-3 and TRBJ1-1; 7 bases agree with TRBD1. CDR3 nucleotide sequence: TGTGCCATCAGGAAGGGACAGCAGAACACTGAAGCTTTCTTT. Amino acid sequence: CAIRKGQQNTEAFF.